This T cell receptor beta chain was profiled in a study of OX40 agonist ivuxolimab in advanced cancers. Study-level findings and limits: At 0.1 to 3.0 mg/kg and by week 6, CD4+ and CD8+ T cells in the blood had expanded clonally. Partial responders at 0.1-3.0 mg/kg showed near-lowest clonal expansion.

Germline values: CDR1 MGHDK, CDR2 SYGVNS. The CDR3 sequence is 11 residues long. V was trimmed by 7 bases and J by 4 bases, leaving 7 bases between them. TCRdb's table, derived via immunoSEQ multiplex PCR, lists solely in-frame clones and lacks some. The profile shows about 59,000 clones, about 89% of them singletons. About this clone: The antigen remains unidentified.

Sequences were derived from CD4+ or CD8+ T cells sorted from blood, sampled in a trial of the OX40 agonist ivuxolimab. The sequence was collected from an adult with an advanced solid tumor such as melanoma, head and neck, liver or kidney cancer. The chain has TRBV25-1 and TRBJ1-1; D is ambiguous. In DNA, the CDR3 is TGTGCCAGCATAATTGGCACTGAAGCTTTCTTT. Translating gives CASIIGTEAFF.